The 32 T cell receptor beta chains below all came from one sample that was sequenced in a study of blood T cell repertoires in COVID-19 (dated by TCRdb to 2019 to 2021). The library was made by the immunoSEQ multiplex PCR assay. TCRdb mirrors the immuneACCESS table, restricted to in-frame sequences. Some clones are absent from its copies; in checked studies, under half trace to an unresolved V gene, and the reason for the others is unknown. Here the sample has hundreds of thousands of clones; 82% occur a single time. In total, the top ten clones hold 4.5% to 6% of the sample. The sample comprised PBMCs or T cells enriched from blood (not recorded which). The receptors were sampled from a man aged 40-49 years who had been exposed to COVID-19.

V usage is TRBV3-1 (or the pseudogene TRBV3-2) and J usage is TRBJ2-5, with 12 bases that match TRBD2. V lost 7 bases to trimming and J lost 4 bases; unmatched junction nucleotides: 13. Per the germline V gene, CDR1 is LGHDT and CDR2 is YNNKEL (reference sequence). The CDR3 contains 17 residues. The CDR3 protein is CASTPSGRALARETQYF. CDR3 nucleotides: TGTGCCAGCACCCCTAGCGGGAGGGCCCTGGCGAGAGAGACCCAGTACTTC.

In its sample, this clone was seen once. The chain uses TRBV27 and TRBJ1-2, with TRBD1 identical over 7 bases. This CDR3 has 13 residues. V was clipped by 2 bases and J by 7 bases; unmatched bases: 4. CDR1 is MNHEY and CDR2 is SMNVEV in the germline V gene (reference sequence). The CDR3 region has the DNA TGTGCCAGCAGTTTAAAGGGGGCACGTGGCTACACCTTC. Protein: CASSLKGARGYTF.

The chain employs TRBV9 and TRBJ2-7; no firm D call. Trimming removed 4 bases from V and 0 bases from J, with 5 bases in between. From germline, CDR1 is SGDLS and CDR2 YYNGEE. The CDR3 length is 12 residues. The CDR3 DNA reads as TGTGCCAGCAGCTCCAACTCCTACGAGCAGTACTTC. Translating gives CASSSNSYEQYF.

DNA of the CDR3: TGTGCCAGCAGCTACGGGACTAGCGGGAGGGACGATGAGCAGTTCTTC. Protein product: CASSYGTSGRDDEQFF. The chain carries TRBV11-3 and TRBJ2-1; 16 bases map to TRBD2. Germline CDR1 is SGHNT and CDR2 is YENEEA. After removal of 4 bases from V and 8 bases from J, the junction contained 5 bases not matched to a gene. This CDR3 is built from 16 residues.

The chain couples TRBV7-3 to TRBJ2-7; D unresolved. In germline, CDR1 is SGHTA, CDR2 FQGTGA. Trimming removed 1 base from V and 3 bases from J, with 7 bases in between. The CDR3 is made up of 13 amino acids. The CDR3 here is CASSLNRDYEQYF. CDR3 nucleotide sequence: TGTGCCAGCAGCTTAAACAGAGACTACGAGCAGTACTTC.

The genes are TRBV2 and TRBJ2-5; D is ambiguous. The CDR3 runs to 14 residues. V was trimmed by 0 bases and J by 1 base, leaving 6 bases between them. Germline V gene sequence: CDR1 SNHLY, CDR2 FYNNEI. The CDR3, as DNA: TGTGCCAGCAGTGAAGCCCGAGGCCAAGAGACCCAGTACTTC. Protein sequence: CASSEARGQETQYF.

DNA of the CDR3: TGTGCCAGCACGGATATGGCGACACAAGAGACCCAGTACTTC. This sequence encodes CASTDMATQETQYF. The chain has TRBV6-5 and TRBJ2-5, with D unresolved. Germline lookup yields CDR1 MNHEY and CDR2 SVGAGI. The germline V and J ends were trimmed by 7 bases and 2 bases, with 14 bases remaining between them. This CDR3 is 14 amino acids long.

In this sample, this clone turned up a few times. The J gene is TRBJ1-5, the V gene TRBV30; 8 nucleotides agree with TRBD1. The ends lost 1 base at V and 7 bases at J; junction bases unmatched: 6. The length of the CDR3 is 14 residues. Germline lookup yields CDR1 GTSNPN and CDR2 SVGIG (reference sequence). Written as DNA, the CDR3 is TGTGCCTGGAGTGCCGGACAGGGACGGCAGCCCCAGCATTTT. Translated: CAWSAGQGRQPQHF.

This clone was counted between two and nine times. In DNA, the CDR3 is TGTGCCAGCAGCGCGAGGCAAGCGGGACCAGATACGCAGTATTTT. It yields the protein CASSARQAGPDTQYF. The genes are TRBV9 and TRBJ2-3; TRBD2 aligns across 7 bases. Germline values: CDR1 SGDLS, CDR2 YYNGEE. The CDR3 runs to 15 residues. The J segment lost 4 bases and the V segment lost 3 bases, leaving 8 bases of the junction unmatched.

V usage is TRBV11-3 and J usage is TRBJ2-1; perhaps TRBD2 as D (5 bases). Trimming pared 5 bases from V and 10 bases from J, leaving 27 bases between. CDR3 length equals 17 residues. Looked up from germline, CDR1 is SGHNT and CDR2 is YENEEA. CDR3 DNA: TGTGCCAGCAGCACGGTGTGTTTGGATAGACGGCCGGGGGAGCAGTTCTTC. Its translation is CASSTVCLDRRPGEQFF. Variable domain in full (rest from reference TRBV11-3 and TRBJ2-1): EAGVVQSPRYKIIEKKQPVAFWCNPISGHNTLYWYLQNLGQGPELLIRYENEEAVDDSQLPKDRFSAERLKGVDSTLKIQPAELGDSAVYLCASSTVCLDRRPGEQFFGPGTRLTVL.

The V call is TRBV5-1, the J call TRBJ2-5, with D hard to call. The CDR3 contains 14 residues. V was trimmed by 0 bases and J by 4 bases, leaving 10 bases between them. The germline gives CDR1 SGHRS, CDR2 YFSETQ. In nucleotides, the CDR3 is TGCGCCAGCAGCTTGGGACAAATCCGAGAGACCCAGTACTTC. Translation: CASSLGQIRETQYF.

The chain couples TRBV7-2 to TRBJ2-2; 10 nucleotides line up with TRBD1. V was pared by 6 bases and J by 4 bases, with 2 bases of the junction left unmatched. Germline V gives CDR1 SGHTA, CDR2 FQGNSA. CDR3 size: 14 residues. Here the CDR3 reads CASSRTGGTGELFF. CDR3 DNA sequence: TGTGCCAGCAGTCGGACAGGGGGCACCGGGGAGCTGTTTTTT.

This clone was picked up one time. The chain recombines TRBV6-5 with TRBJ1-2, with 7 bases fitting TRBD1. The CDR3 extends over 15 amino acids. The germline gives CDR1 MNHEY, CDR2 SVGAGI. V lost 7 bases to trimming and J lost 7 bases; unmatched junction nucleotides: 15. CDR3 bases: TGTGCCAGCACCAAAAAACCCGGGACAGCCCTTGGCTACACCTTC. Its protein is CASTKKPGTALGYTF.

This chain links TRBV4-1 with TRBJ2-7, with D uncertain. CDR3 length: 14 residues. The V and J ends lost 1 base and 3 bases respectively, with 10 bases between them. Germline assignment: CDR1 MGHRA and CDR2 YSYEKL. The CDR3 bases are TGCGCCAGCAGCCAAGGTCCGTCCCTCTACGAGCAGTACTTC. This sequence encodes CASSQGPSLYEQYF.

The V and J genes are TRBV11-2 and TRBJ2-1; 8 bases align to TRBD1. Germline V gene sequence: CDR1 SGHAT, CDR2 FQNNGV. The V and J ends lost 5 bases and 10 bases, in that order; junction bases with no gene match: 13. CDR3 length equals 15 residues. The CDR3: CASSPPIDRGREQFF. CDR3 nucleotide sequence: TGTGCCAGCAGCCCCCCGATTGACAGGGGCAGGGAGCAGTTCTTC. Supplemented by reference TRBV11-2 and TRBJ2-1, the full variable domain reads EAGVAQSPRYKIIEKRQSVAFWCNPISGHATLYWYQQILGQGPKLLIQFQNNGVVDDSQLPKDRFSAERLKGVDSTLKIQPAKLEDSAVYLCASSPPIDRGREQFFGPGTRLTVL.

The chain couples TRBV30 to TRBJ1-4; D unresolved. In germline, CDR1 is GTSNPN, CDR2 SVGIG (reference sequence). The CDR3 extends over 14 amino acids. Trimming left V 4 bases short and J 0 bases short, with 9 bases between. CDR3 residues: CAWTGPATNEKLFF. In DNA form, the CDR3 reads TGTGCCTGGACTGGCCCTGCAACTAATGAAAAACTGTTTTTT.

The chain combines TRBV6-6 with TRBJ1-2; maybe TRBD1 (5 bases). Deletions cut 4 bases from V and 6 bases from J, with 9 bases between. The CDR3 consists of 12 residues. The V gene's germline CDR1 is MNHNY and CDR2 SVGAGI (reference sequence). CDR3 sequence: CASSFRQNGYTF. The CDR3 DNA follows: TGTGCCAGCAGTTTCCGACAGAATGGCTACACCTTC.

V gene TRBV3-1 (or the pseudogene TRBV3-2) combines with J gene TRBJ2-5; 8 bases match TRBD1. CDR3 length: 16 amino acids. Germline CDR1 and CDR2: LGHDT and YNNKEL (reference sequence). Trimming at V came to 4 bases and at J to 5 bases, leaving 12 bases not matched to a gene. CDR3 nucleotides: TGTGCCAGCAGCCGGACACTCTCAGGGGGCGATGAGACCCAGTACTTC. Translating gives CASSRTLSGGDETQYF.

The rearrangement links TRBV7-3 to TRBJ2-1; 9 bases align to TRBD2. The CDR3 has 15 amino acids. The germline CDR1 and CDR2 sequences are SGHTA and FQGTGA. Losses at the gene ends were 8 bases for V and 2 bases for J; bases not matched to a gene: 7. The CDR3 reads CASGGGRAPYNEQFF. The DNA of the CDR3 is TGTGCCAGCGGCGGCGGGAGGGCCCCCTACAATGAGCAGTTCTTC.

The chain is built from TRBV5-6 and TRBJ1-2; weak D call: TRBD1 (5 bases). Germline V gives CDR1 SGHDT, CDR2 YYEEEE. This CDR3 comprises 17 residues. With 2 bases removed from V and 8 bases from J, the gap between germline ends came to 25 bases. Written as DNA, the CDR3 is TGTGCCAGCAGCTTCTCTAACCCGTGGCAGGGCATGGACGGCTACACCTTC. Its protein is CASSFSNPWQGMDGYTF. Supplemented by reference TRBV5-6 and TRBJ1-2, the full variable domain reads DAGVTQSPTHLIKTRGQQVTLRCSPKSGHDTVSWYQQALGQGPQFIFQYYEEEERQRGNFPDRFSGHQFPNYSSELNVNALLLGDSALYLCASSFSNPWQGMDGYTFGSGTRLTVV.

The rearrangement uses TRBV10-1 and TRBJ2-1; 13 bases are a match to TRBD2. Trimming at V came to 6 bases and at J to 8 bases, leaving 10 bases not matched to a gene. The CDR3 covers 16 residues. The germline CDR1 and CDR2 sequences are WNHNN and SYGVQD (reference sequence). The CDR3 region has the DNA TGCGCCAGCAGCCCTCTACTAGCGGGAGGGGGCGATGAGCAGTTCTTC. It yields the protein CASSPLLAGGGDEQFF.

The chain recombines TRBV10-3 with TRBJ2-1, with 8 bases matching TRBD2. CDR3 length: 16 residues. Germline CDR1 and CDR2: ENHRY and SYGVKD. Trimming at V came to 8 bases and at J to 6 bases, leaving 15 bases not matched to a gene. The CDR3 DNA reads as TGTGCCATCCGGGACGTAGTGGCGGGAGGAGGCAATGAGCAGTTCTTC. Its protein product is CAIRDVVAGGGNEQFF.

CDR3: CATSSHGNTEAFF. The CDR3 coding sequence is TGTGCCACCAGTAGTCACGGGAACACTGAAGCTTTCTTT. The chain links TRBV15 to TRBJ1-1, with D hard to call. There are 13 residues in the CDR3. Per germline, CDR1 LNHNV and CDR2 YYDKDF (reference sequence). V lost 6 bases to trimming and J lost 1 base, with 9 bases between them.

The rearrangement uses TRBV9 and TRBJ2-2, with D perhaps TRBD1 (5 bases). Trimming cost V 6 bases and J 4 bases, with 19 bases left between them. There are 16 residues in the CDR3. The V gene's germline CDR1 is SGDLS and CDR2 YYNGEE. The CDR3 protein is CASNPQVFSPTGELFF. The CDR3 DNA is TGTGCCAGCAACCCACAGGTTTTTAGCCCCACCGGGGAGCTGTTTTTT.

In this sample, this clone turned up many times. The chain carries TRBV9 and TRBJ1-5; a weak D match, TRBD1 (6 bases). This CDR3 contains 15 residues. Trimming took off 0 bases at V and 3 bases at J, with 10 bases between the two ends. In germline, CDR1 is SGDLS, CDR2 YYNGEE. CDR3 sequence reads: CASSVGTANNQPQHF. DNA for the CDR3: TGTGCCAGCAGCGTAGGGACAGCGAACAATCAGCCCCAGCATTTT.

The chain joins TRBV27 to TRBJ1-6; D is ambiguous. There are 13 residues in the CDR3. Between the trimmed V and J ends, which lost 7 bases and 7 bases, there was a span of 11 bases. Germline assignment: CDR1 MNHEY and CDR2 SMNVEV (reference sequence). The CDR3 loop is CASKREYNSPLHF. DNA for the CDR3: TGTGCCAGCAAGAGGGAGTACAATTCACCCCTCCACTTT.

CDR3 region: CASSGLAGETQYF. The DNA of the CDR3 is TGTGCCAGCAGTGGACTAGCGGGAGAGACCCAGTACTTC. V gene TRBV28 combines with J gene TRBJ2-5; 11 nucleotides line up with TRBD2. This CDR3 has 13 amino acids. V shed 5 bases and J 4 bases; nucleotides not matched to a gene: 0. Germline CDR1 and CDR2: MDHEN and SYDVKM.

The chain joins TRBV5-6 to TRBJ2-4; TRBD2 might be the D (5 bases). V lost 2 bases, J lost 13 bases, and 13 bases lay in between. Germline V lookup: CDR1 SGHDT, CDR2 YYEEEE. The CDR3 has 12 residues. The CDR3 coding sequence is TGTGCCAGCAGCTTATTAGGGAGATCCCAGTACTTC. Amino acids: CASSLLGRSQYF.

V gene TRBV9 combines with J gene TRBJ2-3; TRBD2 is a possible D gene (8 bases). Germline CDR1 and CDR2: SGDLS and YYNGEE. V dropped 4 bases and J dropped 6 bases, with 21 bases sitting between them. CDR3 size: 16 residues. The CDR3 region is CASSSKGAGGGDTQYF. CDR3 sequence (DNA): TGTGCCAGCAGCTCGAAGGGGGCGGGAGGAGGTGATACGCAGTATTTT.

The V gene is TRBV12-5, the J gene TRBJ1-1; 8 positions agree with TRBD1. Germline V gene sequence: CDR1 LGHNT, CDR2 FRNRAP. This CDR3 has 14 amino acids. The trim removed 3 bases at V and 1 base at J, leaving 1 base unmatched. As DNA, the CDR3 is TGTGCTAGTGGTTTCGGACAGGGGAACACTGAAGCTTTCTTT. As protein: CASGFGQGNTEAFF.

The chain links TRBV30 to TRBJ1-4; unclear D gene. Germline V gives CDR1 GTSNPN, CDR2 SVGIG (reference sequence). V was trimmed by 0 bases and J by 0 bases, leaving 11 bases between them. The CDR3 length is 16 residues. The CDR3 bases are TGTGCCTGGAGTGTAGGAGGTTCCGCAACTAATGAAAAACTGTTTTTT. Its protein product is CAWSVGGSATNEKLFF.

The rearrangement joins TRBV30 to TRBJ2-1, with D uncertain. CDR3 length: 14 amino acids. In germline, CDR1 is GTSNPN, CDR2 SVGIG (reference sequence). V was clipped by 3 bases and J by 0 bases, with 9 bases between them. The CDR3, as DNA: TGTGCCTGGAGCCCCAATCACTCCTACAATGAGCAGTTCTTC. This encodes CAWSPNHSYNEQFF.